The next 20 T cell receptor beta chains were all read from a single sample in a study of T cell repertoires in cytomegalovirus infection. Each CDR3 protein is one row after TCRdb ran MiXCR on the reads. The table lists under 300,000 distinct CDR3 sequences, approximately 15% of them singletons. Sequenced sample: CD8+ T cells from PBMCs. These TCRs come from a human donor in good health (CMV status not recorded). Some clones in this sample may be carry-over from other donors' samples.

This clonotype was seen many times. J is TRBJ2-3 and V is TRBV7-2; 8 bases are shared with TRBD2. The CDR3 spans 15 residues. The ends lost 2 bases at V and 2 bases at J; junction bases unmatched: 3. CDR1 and CDR2 (germline): SGHTA, FQGNSA. The DNA for the CDR3 is TGTGCCAGCAGCTTAACGGGGGGGAACACAGATACGCAGTATTTT. Its translation is CASSLTGGNTDTQYF. Drawing the rest from reference TRBV7-2 and TRBJ2-3, the complete variable domain is GAGVSQSPSNKVTEKGKDVELRCDPISGHTALYWYRQSLGQGLEFLIYFQGNSAPDKSGLPSDRFSAERTGGSVSTLTIQRTQQEDSAVYLCASSLTGGNTDTQYFGPGTRLTVL.

This clonotype has at least ten counts. The chain carries TRBV7-2 and TRBJ2-3, with D perhaps matching TRBD1 (6 bases). The V end was cut by 7 bases, the J end by 2 bases, with 16 bases between. The germline gives CDR1 SGHTA, CDR2 FQGNSA. CDR3 length: 15 amino acids. The CDR3 DNA reads TGTGCCAGCAACTCACAGGGATCAGTCACAGATACGCAGTATTTT. This sequence encodes CASNSQGSVTDTQYF.

This clonotype appeared a single time. The genes are TRBV7-9 and TRBJ1-2, with 9 bases identical to TRBD1. V lost 1 base and J lost 8; bases outside the gene matches: 5. CDR3 length: 14 residues. The germline V gene has CDR1 SEHNR and CDR2 FQNEAQ (reference sequence). CDR3 loop: CASSLDGTGRGYTF. In nucleotides, the CDR3 is TGTGCCAGCAGCTTAGATGGGACAGGGAGAGGCTACACCTTC.

A note on this clonotype: This clone may be a read error of a much larger clone one base away. The chain employs TRBV7-9 and TRBJ2-1; 7 nucleotides agree with TRBD1. Per the germline V gene, CDR1 is SEHNR and CDR2 is FQNEAQ (reference sequence). This CDR3 region has 14 residues. The CDR3 here is CTSSPQDRLDEQFF. The CDR3 DNA is TGTACCAGCAGCCCACAGGACAGGTTGGATGAGCAGTTCTTC.

This clonotype was picked up a small number of times. The chain recombines TRBV7-6 with TRBJ2-7; D is possibly TRBD1 or TRBD2 (5 bases each). CDR1 is SGHVS, CDR2 FNYEAQ, per germline. V was pared by 5 bases and J by 8 bases, with 10 bases between. The length of the CDR3 is 11 residues. The CDR3 bases are TGTGCCAGCAGCCCGGGGCCTCAGCAGTACTTC. Protein sequence: CASSPGPQQYF.

This clonotype was detected only a few times. V is TRBV5-5 and J is TRBJ2-1; a possible D gene is TRBD1 (5 bases). V was pared by 0 bases and J by 2 bases, with 9 bases between. CDR3 length: 15 residues. Germline V CDR1 and CDR2: SGHKS, YYEKEE (reference sequence). CDR3 DNA: TGTGCCAGCAGCTTGGGGGGCGTTACCTACAATGAGCAGTTCTTC. Translated: CASSLGGVTYNEQFF.

This clonotype was counted at least ten times. This rearrangement joins TRBV7-2 to TRBJ1-1; TRBD1 matches at 12 bases. The CDR3 is 17 residues long. V shed 4 bases, J shed 2 bases, and the junction held 8 bases outside the gene matches. CDR1 and CDR2 (germline): SGHTA, FQGNSA. CDR3 DNA sequence: TGTGCCAGCAGCTCCGGGACAGGGGGCAGCATTAACACTGAAGCTTTCTTT. Its protein product is CASSSGTGGSINTEAFF.

Ten or more counts support this clonotype. The chain is built from TRBV9 and TRBJ2-3, with TRBD1 identical over 9 bases. The ends lost 3 bases at V and 3 bases at J; junction bases unmatched: 5. The CDR3 contains 15 residues. The V gene's germline CDR1 is SGDLS and CDR2 YYNGEE. CDR3 DNA sequence: TGTGCCAGCAGCGACTCCGGGACAGGGACAGATACGCAGTATTTT. It translates to CASSDSGTGTDTQYF.

This clonotype was seen ten or more times. The rearrangement uses TRBV11-2 and TRBJ2-6; 8 bases align to TRBD1. Germline V gene lookup returns CDR1 SGHAT and CDR2 FQNNGV. The CDR3 has 20 residues. V lost 2 bases and J lost 0; bases outside the gene matches: 12. Written as DNA, the CDR3 is TGTGCCAGCAGCTTAACGGCAGGGGGCCTATCTCTCTCTGGGGCCAACGTCCTGACTTTC. It yields the protein CASSLTAGGLSLSGANVLTF.

This clonotype was counted only a few times. The J gene is TRBJ1-1, the V gene TRBV20-1, with 7 bases identical to TRBD1. V gave up 0 bases and J gave up 7 bases; unmatched junction bases: 14. CDR1 and CDR2 (germline): DFQATT, SNEGSKA (reference sequence). The CDR3 runs 16 residues. CDR3 in DNA: TGCAGTGCTAGAGACCGCGTCAGGGGGGGTCTGGATGAAGCTTTCTTT. This gives the protein CSARDRVRGGLDEAFF.

This clonotype came up a few times. The chain couples TRBV29-1 to TRBJ2-1, with 13 bases matching TRBD2. The CDR3 is 14 residues long. The V and J ends lost 7 bases and 3 bases, in that order; junction bases with no gene match: 3. Looked up from germline, CDR1 is SQVTM and CDR2 is ANQGSEA. The CDR3 DNA follows: TGCAGCGCCGGACTAGCGGGGGTCTACAATGAGCAGTTCTTC. Translating gives CSAGLAGVYNEQFF.

This clonotype was counted a single time. A read error may explain this, as a much larger clone is one base away. This sequence joins TRBV7-6 and TRBJ2-2; no reliable D call. The CDR3 loop spans 14 amino acids. CDR1 is SGHVS, CDR2 FNYEAQ, per germline. Between the trimmed V and J ends, which lost 3 bases and 4 bases, there was a span of 9 bases. CDR3 DNA: TGTGCCAGCAGCTTCAGTGGCGCCACCGGGGAGCTGTTTTTT. Translating it yields CASSFSGATGELFF.

In its sample, this clonotype was seen many times. V and J are TRBV12-3 or TRBV12-4 and TRBJ1-2; TRBD1 agrees at 7 bases. The V and J ends lost 6 bases and 8 bases, in that order; junction bases with no gene match: 12. This CDR3 is built from 14 residues. The CDR3 here is CASRPTGESYGYTF. Written as DNA, the CDR3 is TGTGCCAGCAGGCCAACAGGGGAGAGTTACGGCTACACCTTC.

The rearrangement links TRBV14 to TRBJ1-1; D gene unclear. From germline, CDR1 is SGHDN and CDR2 FVKESK. With 3 bases removed from V and 0 bases from J, the gap between germline ends came to 11 bases. The CDR3 is 15 residues long. The CDR3 is CASSHLHGLNTEAFF. The CDR3 DNA reads as TGTGCCAGCAGCCACCTCCACGGCCTGAACACTGAAGCTTTCTTT.

With respect to this clonotype: This may come from a read error, since a much larger clone is one base off. The rearrangement links TRBV7-6 to TRBJ2-1; no clear D. CDR3 length: 16 residues. The germline CDR1 and CDR2 sequences are SGHVS and FNYEAQ. The CDR3 region has the DNA TGTGCCAGCAGCCCCTTTACGGCAGGTCCACACAATGGGCAGTTCTTC. Translated, it gives CASSPFTAGPHNGQFF.

This clonotype came up a few times. The V and J genes are TRBV7-9 and TRBJ1-1; 7 bases map to TRBD1. V lost 8 bases to trimming and J lost 1 base; unmatched junction nucleotides: 10. CDR3 size: 15 residues. Germline V lookup: CDR1 SEHNR, CDR2 FQNEAQ (reference sequence). The CDR3 sequence is CASGQAGTENTEAFF. DNA for the CDR3: TGTGCCAGCGGACAAGCGGGGACAGAGAACACTGAAGCTTTCTTT.

This clonotype was seen many times. CDR3 nucleotides: TGCAGTGCTAGACGTCCCGGGGGACAGGTGAACACTGAAGCTTTCTTT. Its protein product is CSARRPGGQVNTEAFF. The rearrangement links TRBV20-1 to TRBJ1-1, with TRBD1 matching 8 bases. The CDR3 is made up of 16 amino acids. V lost 2 bases, J lost 0 bases, and 8 bases stayed unmatched. Germline V gene lookup returns CDR1 DFQATT and CDR2 SNEGSKA (reference sequence).

The J gene is TRBJ2-1, the V gene TRBV20-1, with 8 bases fitting TRBD1. The CDR3 totals 15 residues. Trimming at V came to 2 bases and at J to 3 bases, leaving 6 bases not matched to a gene. The germline CDR1 and CDR2 sequences are DFQATT and SNEGSKA (reference sequence). CDR3 sequence: CSARSDRVSYNEQFF. In nucleotides, the CDR3 is TGCAGTGCTAGATCGGACAGGGTGAGCTACAATGAGCAGTTCTTC.

The sample holds many counts of this clonotype. The V call is TRBV7-2, the J call TRBJ2-7; possibly TRBD2 for D (5 bases). Germline V gives CDR1 SGHTA, CDR2 FQGNSA. The CDR3 loop spans 15 amino acids. V was cut by 1 base and J by 0 bases, with 10 bases left in between. The chain's CDR3 is CASSLGLGSSYEQYF. Written as DNA, the CDR3 is TGTGCCAGCAGCTTAGGTCTAGGGAGCTCCTACGAGCAGTACTTC.

The CDR3 coding sequence is TGTGCCAGCAGCCCCGGGACTAACCCCTACAATGAGCAGTTCTTC. It yields the protein CASSPGTNPYNEQFF. V and J are TRBV5-6 and TRBJ2-1; 7 bases line up with TRBD2. Germline V gene sequence: CDR1 SGHDT, CDR2 YYEEEE. The CDR3 has 15 amino acids. J lost 2 bases, V lost 4 bases, and 6 bases had no gene match.